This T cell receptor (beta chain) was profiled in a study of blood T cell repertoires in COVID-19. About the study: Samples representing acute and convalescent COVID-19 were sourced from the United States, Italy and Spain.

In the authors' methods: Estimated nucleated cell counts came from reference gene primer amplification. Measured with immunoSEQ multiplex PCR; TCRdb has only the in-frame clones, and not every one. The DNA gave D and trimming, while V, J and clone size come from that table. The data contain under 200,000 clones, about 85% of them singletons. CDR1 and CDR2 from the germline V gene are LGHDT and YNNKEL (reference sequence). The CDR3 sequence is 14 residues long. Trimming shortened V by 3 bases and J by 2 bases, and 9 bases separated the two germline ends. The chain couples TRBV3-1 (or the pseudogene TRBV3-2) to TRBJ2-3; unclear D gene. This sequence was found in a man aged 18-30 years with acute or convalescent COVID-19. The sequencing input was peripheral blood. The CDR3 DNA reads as TGTGCCAGCAGCCAGCTACTAAACACAGATACGCAGTATTTT. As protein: CASSQLLNTDTQYF.